This T cell receptor (beta chain) was sequenced during a study of CD8+CD57+ T cells in acquired aplastic anemia. Study context: Sorted CD4+ plus CD8+ cells gave DNA averaging around 3.2 ug. Findings and caveats of the study: Patients showed no significant difference from controls in CD8+ Simpson's diversity. Roughly 29 was the count of CD8+ CDR3 sequences that patients shared with controls.

As to this clonotype: Its specificity is not known.

Genomic DNA provided the template from which TCR beta VDJ and CDR3 profiles were obtained. MiXCR, run by TCRdb on the reads, gives a single entry per CDR3 protein. The sample includes 200,000 or so distinct CDR3 sequences, around three fifths of them seen just once. The CDR3 contains 15 residues. V lost 6 bases, J lost 4 bases, and 11 bases stayed unmatched. Germline V gene sequence: CDR1 SEHNR, CDR2 FQNEAQ (reference sequence). Patients picked for sequencing had shown CD8+CD57+ cell expansion detected by flow cytometry. As a group, the patients uniformly had severe acquired aplastic anemia. This clonotype was sampled from a human donor with aplastic anemia. The V and J genes are TRBV7-9 and TRBJ2-7; TRBD1 matches at 8 bases. Input material: sorted CD4+, CD8+, or CD8+CD57+ T cells (not recorded which) from PBMCs. The CDR3 loop is CASSFTRDRRYEQYF. The CDR3 coding sequence is TGTGCCAGCAGTTTTACTAGGGACAGGAGGTACGAGCAGTACTTC.